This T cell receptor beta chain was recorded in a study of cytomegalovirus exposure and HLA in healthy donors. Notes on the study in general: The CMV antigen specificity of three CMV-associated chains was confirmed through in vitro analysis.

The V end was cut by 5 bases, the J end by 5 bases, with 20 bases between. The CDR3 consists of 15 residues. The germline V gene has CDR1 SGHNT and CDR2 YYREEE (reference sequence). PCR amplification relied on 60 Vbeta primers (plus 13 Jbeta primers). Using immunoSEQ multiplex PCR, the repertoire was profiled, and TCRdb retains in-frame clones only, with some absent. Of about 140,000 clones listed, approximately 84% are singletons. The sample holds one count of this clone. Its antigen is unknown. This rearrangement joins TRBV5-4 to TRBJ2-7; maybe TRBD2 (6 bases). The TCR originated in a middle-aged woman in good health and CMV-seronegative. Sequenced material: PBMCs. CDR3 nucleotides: TGTGCCAGCAGTCCCGGGGCCGGGGGTCATCACGAGCAGTACTTC. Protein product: CASSPGAGGHHEQYF.